These 25 T cell receptor beta chains came from one sample sequenced in a study of CD4 T cells in relation to SARS-CoV-2 and coronaviruses. Their cognate antigens are unknown. Assay: immunoSEQ multiplex PCR; the TCRdb copy retains only in-frame clones and omits some. The data contain roughly 41,000 clones, roughly 84% of them singletons. Source material: naive CD4+ T cells from PBMCs, cultured in vitro. Subset meaning: naive CD4+ T cells isolated by negative enrichment. Every receptor here comes from an adult with COVID-19.

The chain carries TRBV3-1 (or the pseudogene TRBV3-2) and TRBJ1-1; D unresolved. The germline V gene encodes CDR1 LGHDT and CDR2 YNNKEL (reference sequence). The CDR3 runs to 14 residues. V was clipped by 2 bases and J by 6 bases, with 13 bases between them. In DNA, the CDR3 is TGTGCCAGCAGCCAATTGACTGGATTTGCTGAAGCTTTCTTT. Protein: CASSQLTGFAEAFF.

This chain uses TRBV30 with TRBJ1-1; D uncertain. Germline values: CDR1 GTSNPN, CDR2 SVGIG (reference sequence). This CDR3 spans 12 amino acids. With 1 base removed from V and 3 bases from J, the gap between germline ends came to 6 bases. In nucleotides, the CDR3 is TGTGCCTGGAGTGAAGGGTACACTGAAGCTTTCTTT. Translation: CAWSEGYTEAFF.

The CDR3 protein is CASSPGQGDRSGANVLTF. The CDR3 region has the DNA TGTGCCAGCAGCCCAGGACAGGGGGATCGGTCTGGGGCCAACGTCCTGACTTTC. V gene TRBV9 combines with J gene TRBJ2-6, with TRBD1 matching 10 bases. Germline V CDR1 and CDR2: SGDLS, YYNGEE. Unmatched junction bases numbered 8, after V lost 4 bases and J lost 1 base. The CDR3 covers 18 residues.

This clone was observed a handful of times. The rearrangement links TRBV20-1 to TRBJ2-7; D tentatively fits TRBD1 or TRBD2 (5 bases each). Trimming pared 4 bases from V and 5 bases from J, leaving 9 bases between. The germline CDR1 and CDR2 sequences are DFQATT and SNEGSKA (reference sequence). The CDR3 length is 11 residues. CDR3 in DNA: TGCAGTGCTACGATGGGACACGAGCAGTACTTC. As protein: CSATMGHEQYF.

CDR3 loop: CAWSPLYHLAGETDTQYF. The CDR3 nucleotides are TGTGCCTGGAGTCCCCTATACCATCTAGCGGGGGAAACAGATACGCAGTATTTT. V gene TRBV30 combines with J gene TRBJ2-3, with 10 bases aligning to TRBD2. The J segment lost 3 bases and the V segment lost 2 bases, leaving 14 bases of the junction unmatched. The CDR3 consists of 18 residues. The germline CDR1 and CDR2 sequences are GTSNPN and SVGIG (reference sequence).

The J gene is TRBJ2-1, the V gene TRBV5-6; weak D call: TRBD1 (7 bases). Germline V gives CDR1 SGHDT, CDR2 YYEEEE. The CDR3 runs to 13 residues. V gave up 2 bases and J gave up 8 bases, with 11 bases separating them. The CDR3 sequence is CASSLVRGDEQFF. CDR3 in DNA: TGTGCCAGCAGCTTAGTCAGGGGGGATGAGCAGTTCTTC.

V usage is TRBV7-3 and J usage is TRBJ2-2; the D is unclear. V gave up 2 bases and J gave up 3 bases, with 7 bases separating them. Germline CDR1 reads SGHTA; CDR2 reads FQGTGA. The CDR3 sequence is 14 residues long. The CDR3 is CASSLVHYTGELFF. Written as DNA, the CDR3 is TGTGCCAGCAGCTTAGTACATTACACCGGGGAGCTGTTTTTT.

The chain recombines TRBV28 with TRBJ1-4; 10 bases align to TRBD1. V was clipped by 4 bases and J by 6 bases; unmatched bases: 14. This CDR3 is 18 amino acids long. Per germline, CDR1 MDHEN and CDR2 SYDVKM. For the CDR3, the DNA is TGTGCCAGCAGTTCCTTTCTGTTAAGGGACAGGGGAGATGAAAAACTGTTTTTT. Translating gives CASSSFLLRDRGDEKLFF.

This clone was counted a few times. The chain recombines TRBV6-4 with TRBJ2-2; D is perhaps TRBD2 (5 bases). CDR1 MRHNA and CDR2 SNTAGT come from the germline V gene. This CDR3 is built from 13 residues. The V end was cut by 5 bases, the J end by 1 base, with 5 bases between. The CDR3 reads CASSSGNTGELFF. In nucleotides, the CDR3 is TGTGCCAGCAGTAGCGGGAACACCGGGGAGCTGTTTTTT.

The rearrangement uses TRBV18 and TRBJ1-6; D is possibly TRBD1 (5 bases). Germline CDR1 reads KGHSH; CDR2 reads LQKENI. This CDR3 has 15 amino acids. Trimming left V 2 bases short and J 10 bases short, with 15 bases between. CDR3 region: CASSPEGTSGSPLHF. The CDR3 nucleotides read TGTGCCAGCTCACCAGAGGGGACTTCGGGATCACCCCTCCACTTT.

This chain links TRBV27 with TRBJ1-1; 8 nucleotides match TRBD1. The CDR3 has 16 residues. From germline, CDR1 is MNHEY and CDR2 SMNVEV (reference sequence). The junction had 10 bases not matched to a gene; V was cut back by 5 bases and J by 2 bases. The CDR3 coding sequence is TGTGCCAGCAGTCTAGTGACAGGGGACGGTAACACTGAAGCTTTCTTT. This encodes CASSLVTGDGNTEAFF.

This clone was seen more than once but under ten times. The chain joins TRBV2 to TRBJ1-5; D uncertain. The CDR3 sequence is 14 residues long. V dropped 5 bases and J dropped 0 bases, with 8 bases sitting between them. Germline assignment: CDR1 SNHLY and CDR2 FYNNEI. CDR3 nucleotides: TGTGCCAGCAGTAAGTCAGGTAGCAATCAGCCCCAGCATTTT. Translation gives CASSKSGSNQPQHF.

The genes are TRBV5-1 and TRBJ2-1; D is uncertain. Trimming removed 5 bases at V and 6 bases at J, with 21 bases between. The CDR3 contains 16 residues. Looked up from germline, CDR1 is SGHRS and CDR2 is YFSETQ. The CDR3 reads CASRSSRGNTPNEQFF. CDR3 DNA sequence: TGCGCCAGCAGATCCTCCCGAGGAAATACCCCCAATGAGCAGTTCTTC.

The J gene is TRBJ2-3, the V gene TRBV28, with 11 bases lining up with TRBD1. Germline values: CDR1 MDHEN, CDR2 SYDVKM. V trimming: 5 bases; J trimming: 2 bases; junction bases outside the gene matches: 9. CDR3 length equals 17 residues. CDR3 DNA sequence: TGTGCCAGCAGTCGCCGGACAGGGGGCGTCGACACAGATACGCAGTATTTT. Translation: CASSRRTGGVDTDTQYF.

This clone was seen a single time. The genes are TRBV30 and TRBJ1-2; no definite D call. The CDR3 length is 14 residues. V was cut by 0 bases and J by 1 base, with 9 bases left in between. The V gene's germline CDR1 is GTSNPN and CDR2 SVGIG (reference sequence). CDR3 residues: CAWSVPVRNYGYTF. CDR3 in DNA: TGTGCCTGGAGTGTACCCGTTCGTAACTATGGCTACACCTTC.

The rearrangement uses TRBV29-1 and TRBJ2-3; 9 bases match TRBD2. Per germline, CDR1 SQVTM and CDR2 ANQGSEA. This CDR3 comprises 15 residues. V was pared by 3 bases and J by 2 bases, with 6 bases of the junction left unmatched. CDR3 sequence (DNA): TGCAGCGTTGAGAGGGCTAGCGGGAACACAGATACGCAGTATTTT. Encoded protein: CSVERASGNTDTQYF.

The chain is built from TRBV7-9 and TRBJ2-5; the D is unclear. The CDR3 spans 13 residues. Looked up from germline, CDR1 is SEHNR and CDR2 is FQNEAQ (reference sequence). The germline V and J ends were trimmed by 2 bases and 5 bases, with 9 bases remaining between them. In DNA form, the CDR3 reads TGTGCCAGCAGCTTAATCGATTCGGAGACCCAGTACTTC. This encodes CASSLIDSETQYF.

The rearrangement links TRBV5-1 to TRBJ1-1, with D perhaps matching TRBD1 (6 bases). Per the germline V gene, CDR1 is SGHRS and CDR2 is YFSETQ. This CDR3 is built from 16 residues. V was pared by 2 bases and J by 5 bases, with 19 bases between. CDR3 amino acids: CASSFYHRGPLTEAFF. The CDR3 coding sequence is TGCGCCAGCAGCTTTTACCACCGGGGGCCTTTGACTGAAGCTTTCTTT.

The rearrangement links TRBV6-6 to TRBJ1-5, with no clear D. CDR1 and CDR2 from the germline V gene are MNHNY and SVGAGI (reference sequence). The CDR3 loop spans 15 amino acids. V gave up 3 bases and J gave up 0 bases, with 9 bases separating them. CDR3 residues: CASSYTEYSNQPQHF. The DNA for the CDR3 is TGTGCCAGCAGTTATACGGAATATAGCAATCAGCCCCAGCATTTT.

The chain is built from TRBV5-1 and TRBJ2-3, with D uncertain. V lost 2 bases, J lost 0 bases, and 10 bases lay in between. Germline V gene lookup returns CDR1 SGHRS and CDR2 YFSETQ. The CDR3 contains 15 residues. The CDR3 here is CASSFQPSSTDTQYF. In DNA form, the CDR3 reads TGCGCCAGCAGCTTTCAGCCCTCTAGCACAGATACGCAGTATTTT. Together with reference TRBV5-1 and TRBJ2-3, the CDR3 gives the full variable domain: KAGVTQTPRYLIKTRGQQVTLSCSPISGHRSVSWYQQTPGQGLQFLFEYFSETQRNKGNFPGRFSGRQFSNSRSEMNVSTLELGDSALYLCASSFQPSSTDTQYFGPGTRLTVL.

The chain employs TRBV5-1 and TRBJ2-7; D might be TRBD1 or TRBD2, each matching 5 bases. V was cut by 0 bases and J by 0 bases, with 10 bases left in between. The CDR3 totals 15 residues. From germline, CDR1 is SGHRS and CDR2 YFSETQ. CDR3 protein: CASSLAGTHSYEQYF. As DNA, the CDR3 is TGCGCCAGCAGCTTGGCGGGGACCCACTCCTACGAGCAGTACTTC.

CDR3 loop: CASGGGTNEKLFF. The CDR3 DNA is TGTGCCAGCGGAGGGGGTACTAATGAAAAACTGTTTTTT. The J gene is TRBJ1-4, the V gene TRBV28, with TRBD1 as a possible D gene (6 bases). The CDR3 length is 13 residues. Per the germline V gene, CDR1 is MDHEN and CDR2 is SYDVKM. Trimming took 8 bases from V and 2 from J, leaving 9 bases between them.

The gene calls are TRBV19 and TRBJ1-1; 8 bases line up with TRBD1. The V gene's germline CDR1 is LNHDA and CDR2 SQIVND (reference sequence). The CDR3 has 14 amino acids. Trimming at V came to 0 bases and at J to 9 bases, leaving 6 bases not matched to a gene. The CDR3 DNA reads as TGTGCCAGTAGTATAGATCCTAGACAGGGGAAAGCTTTCTTT. This translates into CASSIDPRQGKAFF.

The J gene is TRBJ2-7, the V gene TRBV2; D not resolved. The V gene's germline CDR1 is SNHLY and CDR2 FYNNEI. Trimming removed 3 bases at V and 3 bases at J, with 15 bases between. The CDR3 is made up of 15 amino acids. CDR3 region: CASSERGFRNYEQYF. The DNA of the CDR3 is TGTGCCAGCAGTGAGCGAGGTTTCAGGAACTACGAGCAGTACTTC. Filled out from reference TRBV2 and TRBJ2-7, the complete variable domain reads EPEVTQTPSHQVTQMGQEVILRCVPISNHLYFYWYRQILGQKVEFLVSFYNNEISEKSEIFDDQFSVERPDGSNFTLKIRSTKLEDSAMYFCASSERGFRNYEQYFGPGTRLTVT.

The chain couples TRBV7-8 to TRBJ2-1, with D perhaps TRBD2 (6 bases). CDR3 length: 16 amino acids. V gave up 3 bases and J gave up 5 bases, with 17 bases separating them. Germline V gene data show CDR1 as SGHVS and CDR2 as FQNEAQ. The CDR3: CASSLFGGIHHNEQFF. The CDR3 bases are TGTGCCAGCAGCTTGTTTGGCGGGATTCATCACAATGAGCAGTTCTTC. Variable domain in full (rest from reference TRBV7-8 and TRBJ2-1): GAGVSQSPRYKVAKRGQDVALRCDPISGHVSLFWYQQALGQGPEFLTYFQNEAQLDKSGLPSDRFFAERPEGSVSTLKIQRTQQEDSAVYLCASSLFGGIHHNEQFFGPGTRLTVL.